This TCR beta chain was sequenced in a study of cytomegalovirus exposure and HLA in healthy donors (dated 2017 in TCRdb). Looking at the study overall: An earlier analysis of some 600 of the donors reported 276 Gb of sequence data and 117 million unique TCR beta sequences obtained from around 190 million T cells. About 330 gigabases of sequencing data and around 88 million unique TCR sequences made up an early release that covered 640 HLA-typed donors. Of the roughly 410 genotyped donors, 75% to 85% were placed in the genetic ancestry cluster associated with self-reported Caucasian donors. The study aimed to test whether cataloging public T cell receptors could reveal signatures of past pathogen exposure. The study used immunosequencing to profile the T cell repertoires of 666 subjects and linked those repertoires to cytomegalovirus serostatus. Along with the 666-subject first cohort, a separate validation cohort of about 110 different subjects was used. To predict cytomegalovirus infection status, the study combined high-throughput TCR immunosequencing, statistical association of individual TCRs with disease status, and machine learning. A later analysis re-analyzed previously published TCR beta repertoires from roughly 600 donors and added high-resolution HLA genotyping to study TCR occurrence patterns. Rather than using new phenotypic data, the later analysis identified candidate immune exposures from TCR beta sequences and from how often those sequences occurred across donors. To decide whether each TCR beta V gene segment behaved as functional or pseudogenic, an earlier analysis of over 500 of the donors relied on high-throughput TCR beta sequencing. Donor age, sex, ethnicity and CMV serostatus were compiled alongside the repertoire data. A later genetic analysis used genome-wide SNP genotypes for about 55% of the 666 donors, treating that subset as a discovery cohort. Every discovery cohort repertoire had been produced on one sequencing platform. HLA typing included class I and class II loci at four-digit resolution. Typing coverage varied by locus: roughly 620-640 donors for A, B, C, DRB1 and DQB1; about 520 for DQA1; approximately 570 for DPA1; approximately 490 for DPB1. Five DR-DQ haplotypes were treated as single units for association and clustering because of strong linkage in the cohort. Across approximately 400 genotyped donors of the cohort, an average of about 200,000 unique TCR beta nucleotide sequences per donor were sequenced, and about a sixth of those sequences were non-productive.

Overall study outcomes, separate from this receptor: According to a later analysis, parvovirus B19, influenza, CMV and Epstein-Barr virus appeared linked to several top co-occurrence clusters. Linkage disequilibrium might explain the correlated functional status among segregating V segments, but an unknown experimental factor could not be excluded. Most CMV-associated TCR beta chains appeared to be HLA-restricted in a later analysis, and the HLA associations seemed to be driven largely by CMV exposure. The authors suggested that the approach could potentially be generalized to other disease states and immunological phenotypes. In an earlier analysis of about 600 of the donors, most TCR beta V segments appeared in productive rearrangements about 87% or about 30% of the time, broadly matching IMGT annotations. The presence/absence analyses assumed that sequencing depth was roughly uniform across donors, and that assumption may not be true. A cluster of highly shared sequence variants was judged likely to be a technical artifact of the sequencing pipeline. While some public TCRs were present in many individuals, most TCR sequences turned up only very rarely across donors. A few of the identified cytomegalovirus-associated TCR beta chains were confirmed in vitro to be specific for cytomegalovirus antigens. Cytomegalovirus status was reported to be diagnosed by the classifier with high specificity and sensitivity in both the original and validation cohorts. In a later analysis, HLA-associated TCR beta chains were found to be more clonally expanded and to have lower generation probabilities than equally common non-associated chains. Because some donors lacked HLA typing at each locus, the association tests relied only on the typed subset. A further reported finding was that TCR beta sequences accurately predicted the HLA-A and HLA-B alleles for most subjects in the first cohort. Specific HLA alleles were associated with over 15,000 TCR beta sequences at a false discovery rate of 0.05 in a later analysis. V-gene and J-gene trimming of TCR beta chains was associated with a missense DCLRE1C variant in a later genetic analysis, and the association was replicated in an independent cohort. A total of 150 or so TCR beta chains were listed by the study as associated with cytomegalovirus. The 87-base-pair reads could not distinguish some IMGT-functional V segments, including TRBV6-2 and TRBV6-3, so those segments were excluded. The cohort was sequenced for TCR beta chains only, and without alpha or paired-chain data the features that could be detected were limited. When HLA alleles, especially DR and DQ, strongly co-occurred, TCR associations were difficult to assign to individual alleles. In a later analysis, the rate of TCR association differed among HLA loci, with DRB1 alleles having the most associated TCRs and HLA-C alleles having the fewest. In a later genetic analysis, fewer N-insertions in productive TCRs were reported among donors in an Asian-associated ancestry cluster than the 666-donor mean. CMV serostatus was the only immune exposure information available for the cohort. The earlier analysis of about 600 of the donors excluded around 17 rarely observed V segments, including chromosome 9 orphons, because counts were too low.

On this clone: Its antigen has not been determined. No much larger clone exists at a distance of one base, and base qualities are not known.

Its CDR3 holds 16 amino acids, cysteine through phenylalanine. The DNA shown is the 48-base CDR3, in frame from base 1. From a lookup of the germline V gene, CDR1 and CDR2 are SGHRS and YFSETQ. Trimmed from V: 5 bases; trimmed from J: 7 bases; junction bases lacking a gene match: 14. Library method: the immunoSEQ multiplex PCR assay. For the multiplex PCR, a mixture combining 60 forward primers for TCR Vbeta segments and 13 reverse primers for TCR Jbeta segments was used. A multiplex PCR assay on genomic DNA amplified the CDR3 region of rearranged TCR beta genes. Amplified TCR beta libraries were sequenced as 87-base-pair reads on the Illumina HiSeq System. Processing in the source paper ran as follows. A later analysis tallied about 77 million unique TCR beta chains across the 700 or so repertoires, and around 12 million of those chains were shared by two or more donors. Raw reads were error-corrected and collapsed into unique sequences with a nearest-neighbor algorithm that merged closely related sequences to remove PCR and sequencing errors. CDR3 sequences were aligned to IMGT reference sequences to assign V, D and J gene segments. For a sequence to be retained, a match of at least six nucleotides to both a V gene segment and a J gene segment was required. A rearrangement counted as productive if the CDR3 had no stop codons and remained in frame with V and J, and every other rearrangement counted as non-productive. Following IMGT convention, CDR3 was defined as the stretch from the second conserved V-encoded cysteine to the conserved J-encoded phenylalanine. The earlier analysis of about 620 of the donors excluded sequences that lacked an unambiguous match to a single V gene segment. In an earlier analysis of 587 of the donors, a V segment was called functional when productive rearrangements were above 56.7%, and segregating when the standard deviation between donors exceeded 5%. A statistical classification framework was built for diagnosing cytomegalovirus status from the catalog of TCR beta chain sequences. V and J gene assignment, in a later analysis, came from comparing TCR nucleotide sequences with IMGT/GENE-DB human TR gene sequences. In a later analysis, CDR3 sequences and most-parsimonious VDJ recombination scenarios were assigned using the TCRdist pipeline. In a later analysis, each TCR beta chain was defined by its CDR3 amino acid sequence together with its V-gene family, and reads lacking a unique V-gene family were excluded. In a later analysis, some 600 highly shared, low-generation-probability nucleotide sequences were removed to address suspected cross-contamination and a sequencing artifact. For each public chain, a later analysis derived a clonal expansion index from normalized ranks of inferred template counts within each repertoire. In a later analysis, generation probabilities were computed using a VDJ recombination model fitted to out-of-frame rearrangements, and the results were checked against IGoR. In a later analysis, TCR-TCR, TCR-HLA and TCR-CMV co-occurrence was scored with hypergeometric tests, and a repertoire-size bias correction was applied to TCR pairs. In a later analysis, false discovery rates were estimated by permuting HLA or CMV assignments 20 times. In a later analysis, co-occurring TCRs were grouped using DBSCAN, and TCRdist sequence similarity was added for clustering within HLA-allele-positive subsets. Repertoires with fewer than 30,000 or more than 120,000 public chains were left out of co-occurrence clustering, as were several repertoires with anomalous nucleotide sharing. In its TCRdb copy, this immuneACCESS table keeps in-frame sequences only and misses some clones. Where compared with another copy, unresolved V genes explain less than half of these, and the others have no known cause. The V and J calls and clone size were taken over from that table, and D and trimming were inferred from the DNA. Recorded for this sample are 110,000 to 150,000 clones; 70% to 90% of them occurred a single time. Approximately 4.2% of the sample rests with the top ten.

In total, about 650 healthy bone marrow donors made up the cohort. At the time of sampling, every cohort member was nominally healthy, though immune exposures that went unrecorded were likely present. The donor tested CMV seropositive, placing the donor among the approximately 310 seropositive members of the cohort. A peripheral blood sample was provided by each donor, and peripheral blood mononuclear cells were used for TCR beta sequencing. Genomic DNA was extracted from the blood cell samples with the Qiagen DNeasy Blood Extraction Kit. The chain employs TRBV5-1 and TRBJ2-1; 8 junctional bases match TRBD2. The receptor was derived from a woman in her thirties or forties in good health and CMV-seropositive. Sequencing was performed on PBMCs. The DNA sequence is TGCGCCAGCAGTTGGCTCCAAGCGGGAGCGAGAAATGAGCAGTTCTTC. It encodes CASSWLQAGARNEQFF.